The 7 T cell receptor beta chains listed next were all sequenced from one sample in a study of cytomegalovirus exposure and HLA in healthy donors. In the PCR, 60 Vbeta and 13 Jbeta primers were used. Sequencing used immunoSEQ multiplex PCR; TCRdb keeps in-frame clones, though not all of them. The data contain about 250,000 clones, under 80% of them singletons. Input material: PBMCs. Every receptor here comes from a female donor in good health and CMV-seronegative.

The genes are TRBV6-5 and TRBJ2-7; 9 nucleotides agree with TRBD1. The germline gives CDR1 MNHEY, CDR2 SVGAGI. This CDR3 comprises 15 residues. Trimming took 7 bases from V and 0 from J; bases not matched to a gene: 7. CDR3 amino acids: CASTALQGASYEQYF. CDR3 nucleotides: TGTGCCAGCACTGCCTTACAGGGGGCCTCCTACGAGCAGTACTTC.

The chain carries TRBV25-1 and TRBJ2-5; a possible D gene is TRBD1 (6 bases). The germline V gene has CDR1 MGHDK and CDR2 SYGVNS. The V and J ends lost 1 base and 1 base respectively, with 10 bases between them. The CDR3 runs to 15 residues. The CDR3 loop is CASSEWEQGQETQYF. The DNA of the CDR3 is TGTGCCAGCAGTGAATGGGAACAGGGCCAAGAGACCCAGTACTTC.

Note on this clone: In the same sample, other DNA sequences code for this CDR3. The CDR3 DNA reads TGTGCCAGCAGCTTAGCGGGGGAGACCCAGTACTTC. This gives the protein CASSLAGETQYF. The chain is built from TRBV11-2 and TRBJ2-5, with D tentatively TRBD2 (5 bases). Between the trimmed V and J ends, which lost 1 base and 5 bases, there was a span of 5 bases. Germline values: CDR1 SGHAT, CDR2 FQNNGV. The CDR3 is 12 residues long.

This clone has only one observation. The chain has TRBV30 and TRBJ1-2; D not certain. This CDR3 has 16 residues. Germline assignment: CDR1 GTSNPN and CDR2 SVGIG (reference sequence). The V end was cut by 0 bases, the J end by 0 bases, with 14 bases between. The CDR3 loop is CAWSVTRRSSNYGYTF. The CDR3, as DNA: TGTGCCTGGAGTGTAACTAGGAGGAGTTCTAACTATGGCTACACCTTC.

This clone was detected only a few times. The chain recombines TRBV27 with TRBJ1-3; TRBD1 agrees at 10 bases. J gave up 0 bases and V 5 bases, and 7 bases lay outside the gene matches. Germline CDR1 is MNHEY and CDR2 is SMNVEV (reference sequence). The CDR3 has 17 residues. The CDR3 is CASSPGQGFSSGNTIYF. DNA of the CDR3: TGTGCCAGCAGTCCGGGACAGGGGTTCAGCTCTGGAAACACCATATATTTT.

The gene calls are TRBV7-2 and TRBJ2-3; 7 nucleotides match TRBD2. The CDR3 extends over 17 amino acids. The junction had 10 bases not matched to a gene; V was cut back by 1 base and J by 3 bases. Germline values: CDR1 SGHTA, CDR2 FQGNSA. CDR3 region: CASSLGWLAGNTDTQYF. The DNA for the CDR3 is TGTGCCAGCAGCTTAGGATGGTTAGCGGGTAATACAGATACGCAGTATTTT.

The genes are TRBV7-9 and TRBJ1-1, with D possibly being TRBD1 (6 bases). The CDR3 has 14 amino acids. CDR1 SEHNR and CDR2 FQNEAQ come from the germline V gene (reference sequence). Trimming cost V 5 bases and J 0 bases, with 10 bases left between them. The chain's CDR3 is CASSPDRMNTEAFF. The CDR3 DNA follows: TGTGCCAGCAGCCCGGACAGAATGAACACTGAAGCTTTCTTT.